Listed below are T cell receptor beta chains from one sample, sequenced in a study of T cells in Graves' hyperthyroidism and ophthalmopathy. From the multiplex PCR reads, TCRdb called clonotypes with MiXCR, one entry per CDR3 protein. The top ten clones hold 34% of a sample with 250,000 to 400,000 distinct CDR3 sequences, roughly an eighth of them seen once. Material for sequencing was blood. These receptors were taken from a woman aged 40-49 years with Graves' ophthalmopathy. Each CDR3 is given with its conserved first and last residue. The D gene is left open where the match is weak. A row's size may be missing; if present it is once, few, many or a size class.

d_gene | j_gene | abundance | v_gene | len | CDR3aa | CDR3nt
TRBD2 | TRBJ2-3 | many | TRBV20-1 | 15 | CSARALAGRTDTQYF | TGCAGTGCTAGAGCTCTAGCGGGCCGCACAGATACGCAGTATTTT
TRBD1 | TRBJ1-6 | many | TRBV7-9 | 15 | CASSPGTGWDSPLHF | TGTGCCAGCAGCCCCGGGACAGGGTGGGATTCACCCCTCCACTTT
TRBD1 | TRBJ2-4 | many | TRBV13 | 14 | CASSLGQGAHIQYF | TGTGCCAGCAGCTTAGGGCAGGGGGCACACATTCAGTACTTC
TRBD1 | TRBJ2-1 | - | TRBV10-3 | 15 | CAIKGDRAGYNEQFF | TGTGCCATCAAGGGGGACAGGGCGGGTTACAATGAGCAGTTCTTC
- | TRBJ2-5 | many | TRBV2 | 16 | CASYPQAGRASETQYF | TGTGCCAGCTACCCCCAGGCGGGGCGGGCGTCGGAGACCCAGTACTTC
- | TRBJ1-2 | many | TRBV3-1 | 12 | CASSLAYYGYTF | TGTGCCAGCAGCCTTGCATACTATGGCTACACCTTC
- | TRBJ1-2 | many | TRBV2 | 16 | CASGGSGPIPDYGYTF | TGTGCCAGCGGAGGGTCCGGGCCCATTCCGGATTATGGCTACACCTTC
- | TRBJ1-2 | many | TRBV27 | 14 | CASSRQNTNYGYTF | TGTGCCAGCAGTCGACAGAATACCAACTATGGCTACACCTTC
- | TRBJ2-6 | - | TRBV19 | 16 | CASSALDFSGANVLTF | TGTGCCAGTAGTGCTTTGGACTTCTCTGGGGCCAACGTCCTGACTTTC
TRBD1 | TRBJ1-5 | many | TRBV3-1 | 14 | CASSQRQGDQPQHF | TGTGCCAGCAGCCAACGACAGGGCGATCAGCCCCAGCATTTT
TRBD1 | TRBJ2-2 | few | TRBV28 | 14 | CASRETGGAGELFF | TGTGCCAGCAGAGAGACAGGGGGAGCCGGGGAGCTGTTTTTT
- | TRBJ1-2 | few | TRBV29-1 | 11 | CSVVYGLGYTF | TGCAGCGTTGTATACGGGTTAGGCTACACCTTC
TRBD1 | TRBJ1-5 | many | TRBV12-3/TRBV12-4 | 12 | CASSQGGQPQHF | TGTGCCAGCAGTCAGGGGGGACAGCCCCAGCATTTT
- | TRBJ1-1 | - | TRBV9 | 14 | CASSVGGEDTEAFF | TGTGCCAGCAGCGTAGGAGGGGAGGACACTGAAGCTTTCTTT
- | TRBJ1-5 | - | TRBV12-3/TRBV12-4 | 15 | CASSAFDAANQPQHF | TGTGCCAGCAGCGCATTCGACGCAGCGAATCAGCCCCAGCATTTT
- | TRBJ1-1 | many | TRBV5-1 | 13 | CASSLAGNTEAFF | TGTGCCAGCAGCTTAGCAGGGAACACTGAAGCTTTCTTT
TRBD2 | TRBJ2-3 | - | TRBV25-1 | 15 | CASSWAGGFTDTQYF | TGTGCCAGCAGTTGGGCGGGAGGGTTCACAGATACGCAGTATTTT
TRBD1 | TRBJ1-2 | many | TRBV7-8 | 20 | CASSSRLAGVGTDWDYGYTF | TGTGCCAGCAGCTCAAGGTTGGCAGGAGTAGGGACAGATTGGGACTATGGCTACACCTTC
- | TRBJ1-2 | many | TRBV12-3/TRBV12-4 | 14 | CASSLALGSYGYTF | TGTGCCAGCAGTTTAGCGCTTGGTTCCTATGGCTACACCTTC
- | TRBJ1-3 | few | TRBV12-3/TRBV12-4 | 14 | CASSTWKAGNTIYF | TGTGCCAGCAGTACGTGGAAGGCTGGAAACACCATATATTTT
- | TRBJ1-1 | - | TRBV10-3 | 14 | CAISESRSGVEAFF | TGTGCCATCAGTGAGTCGAGATCCGGGGTTGAAGCTTTCTTT
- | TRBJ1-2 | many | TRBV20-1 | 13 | CSAPGLEGRRYTF | TGCAGTGCTCCGGGACTTGAAGGTCGAAGGTACACCTTC
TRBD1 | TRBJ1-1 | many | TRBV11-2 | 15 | CASSSLQGVNTEAFF | TGTGCCAGCAGCTCATTACAGGGGGTGAACACTGAAGCTTTCTTT
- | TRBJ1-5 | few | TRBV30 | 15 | CAWSPTARVDQPQHF | TGTGCCTGGAGTCCAACCGCCAGGGTGGATCAGCCCCAGCATTTT
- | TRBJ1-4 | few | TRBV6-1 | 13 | CASRDRIGEKLFF | TGTGCCAGCAGAGACCGGATTGGAGAAAAACTGTTTTTT
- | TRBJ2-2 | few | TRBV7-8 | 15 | CASSLAGGLTGELFF | TGTGCCAGCAGCTTAGCGGGGGGGCTCACCGGGGAGCTGTTTTTT
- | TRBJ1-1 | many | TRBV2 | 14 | CASRGAGASTEAFF | TGTGCCAGCAGGGGGGCAGGGGCGAGCACTGAAGCTTTCTTT
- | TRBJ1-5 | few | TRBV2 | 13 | CASKENSNQPQHF | TGTGCCAGCAAAGAGAATAGCAATCAGCCCCAGCATTTT
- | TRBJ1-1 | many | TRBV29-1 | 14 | CSVERQTSNTEAFF | TGCAGCGTTGAACGGCAGACTTCCAACACTGAAGCTTTCTTT
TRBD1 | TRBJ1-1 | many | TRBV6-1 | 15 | CASSPRTGGGTEAFF | TGTGCCAGCAGTCCCCGGACAGGGGGGGGAACTGAAGCTTTCTTT
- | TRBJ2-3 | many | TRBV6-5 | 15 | CASSYATYGADTQYF | TGTGCCAGCAGTTACGCAACCTACGGAGCAGATACGCAGTATTTT
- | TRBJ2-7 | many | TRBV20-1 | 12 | CSATFAGDEQYF | TGCAGTGCTACCTTCGCAGGGGATGAGCAGTACTTC
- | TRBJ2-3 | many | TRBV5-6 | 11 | CASSIMDTQYF | TGTGCCAGCAGCATCATGGATACGCAGTATTTT
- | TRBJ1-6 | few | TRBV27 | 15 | CVSRYSGTLNSPLHF | TGTGTCAGCAGATACTCCGGGACTCTGAATTCACCCCTCCACTTT
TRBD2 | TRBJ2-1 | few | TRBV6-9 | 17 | CASSLGLAGGPRIEQFF | TGTGCCAGCAGTTTGGGACTAGCGGGAGGGCCCAGGATTGAGCAGTTCTTC
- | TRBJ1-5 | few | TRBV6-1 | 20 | CASMTLLAGEVGYSNQPQHF | TGTGCCAGCATGACCCTCCTGGCAGGGGAGGTTGGGTATAGCAATCAGCCCCAGCATTTT
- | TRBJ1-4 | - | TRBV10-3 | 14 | CAIREGGDEEKLFF | TGTGCCATAAGAGAGGGCGGGGATGAGGAAAAACTGTTTTTT
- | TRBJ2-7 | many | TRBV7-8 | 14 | CASSLTARNYEQYF | TGTGCCAGCAGCTTGACTGCCAGAAACTACGAGCAGTACTTC
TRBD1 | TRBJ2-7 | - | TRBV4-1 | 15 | CASSARTGEIYEQYF | TGCGCCAGCAGCGCCCGGACAGGGGAAATCTACGAGCAGTACTTC
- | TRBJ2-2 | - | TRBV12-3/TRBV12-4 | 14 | CASSFRRNTGELFF | TGTGCCAGCAGTTTTAGGAGGAACACCGGGGAGCTGTTTTTT
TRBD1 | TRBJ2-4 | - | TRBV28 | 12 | CAIQGAGDIQYF | TGTGCCATACAGGGGGCCGGGGACATTCAGTACTTC
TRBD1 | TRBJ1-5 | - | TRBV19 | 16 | CASSPQYDRVDQPQHF | TGTGCCAGTAGCCCACAATACGACAGGGTGGATCAGCCCCAGCATTTT
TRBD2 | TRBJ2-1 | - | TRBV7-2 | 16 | CASSLPNRLAGNEQFF | TGTGCCAGCAGCCTACCTAACCGACTAGCTGGCAATGAGCAGTTCTTC
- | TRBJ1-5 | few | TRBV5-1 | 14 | CASSPMGPNQPQHF | TGCGCCAGCAGCCCGATGGGACCGAATCAGCCCCAGCATTTT
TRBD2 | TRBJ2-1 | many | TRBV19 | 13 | CASSMGGRSEQFF | TGTGCCAGTAGTATGGGCGGGAGGTCGGAGCAGTTCTTC